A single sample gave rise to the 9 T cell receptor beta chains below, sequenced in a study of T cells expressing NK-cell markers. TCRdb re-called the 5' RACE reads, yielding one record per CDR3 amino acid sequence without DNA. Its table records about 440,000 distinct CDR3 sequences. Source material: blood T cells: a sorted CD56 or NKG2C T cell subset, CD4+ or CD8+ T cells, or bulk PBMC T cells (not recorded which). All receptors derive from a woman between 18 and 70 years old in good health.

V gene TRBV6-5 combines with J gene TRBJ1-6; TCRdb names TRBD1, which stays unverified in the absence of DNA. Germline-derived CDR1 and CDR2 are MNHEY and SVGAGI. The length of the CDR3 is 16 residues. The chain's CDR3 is CASSYGRARENSPLHF.

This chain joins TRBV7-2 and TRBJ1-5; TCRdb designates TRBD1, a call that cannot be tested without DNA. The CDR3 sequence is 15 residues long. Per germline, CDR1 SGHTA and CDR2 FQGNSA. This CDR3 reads CASSLRQGARQPQHF.

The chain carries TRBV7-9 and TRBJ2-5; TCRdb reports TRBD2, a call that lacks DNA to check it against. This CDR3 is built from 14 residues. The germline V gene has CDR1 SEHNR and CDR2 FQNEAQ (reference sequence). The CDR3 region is CASSWREVGETQYF.

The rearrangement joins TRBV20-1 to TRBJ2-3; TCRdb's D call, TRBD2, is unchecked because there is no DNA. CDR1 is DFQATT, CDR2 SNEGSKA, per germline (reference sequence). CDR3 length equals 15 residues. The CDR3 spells CSARGWDYDADTQYF.

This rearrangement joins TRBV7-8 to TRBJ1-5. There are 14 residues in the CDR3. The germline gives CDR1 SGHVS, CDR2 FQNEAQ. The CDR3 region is CASSLVLSNQPQHF.

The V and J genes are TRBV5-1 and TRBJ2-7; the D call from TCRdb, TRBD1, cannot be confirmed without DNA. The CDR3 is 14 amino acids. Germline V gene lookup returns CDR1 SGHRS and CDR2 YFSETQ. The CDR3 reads CASSLRQASYEQYF.

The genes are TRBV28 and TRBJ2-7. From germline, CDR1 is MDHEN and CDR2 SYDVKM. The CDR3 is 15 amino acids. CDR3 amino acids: CASSLAVSGSYEQYF.

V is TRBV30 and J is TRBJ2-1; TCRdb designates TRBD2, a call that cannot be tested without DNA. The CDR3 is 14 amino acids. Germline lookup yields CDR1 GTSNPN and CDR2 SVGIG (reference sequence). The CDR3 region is CAWKGAGGLSEQFF.

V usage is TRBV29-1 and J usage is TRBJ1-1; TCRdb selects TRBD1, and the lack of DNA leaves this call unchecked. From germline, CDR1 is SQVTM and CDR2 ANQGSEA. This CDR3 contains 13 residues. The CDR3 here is CSVKGRVDTEAFF.